This is a list of T cell receptor beta chains from one sample in a study of cytomegalovirus exposure and HLA in healthy donors. Generated by immunoSEQ multiplex PCR, the TCRdb table keeps only in-frame clones and is missing some. The sample has some 110,000 clones, more than 70% seen once; the top ten hold roughly a sixth. Sequencing was done on a sample of PBMCs. The source is a man aged 45-65 years in good health and CMV-seropositive. Each CDR3 is given with its conserved first and last residue. Each record gives: clone size, J gene, V gene, D gene, CDR3 DNA, CDR3 protein. A D gene is named only where the DNA matches it firmly. A row's size may be missing; if present it is once, few, many or a size class.

. TRBJ1-6 TRBV27 TRBD1 TGTGCCAGCAGTATCGGACAGGGGCAGACCTATAATTCACCCCTCCACTTT CASSIGQGQTYNSPLHF
. TRBJ2-3 TRBV27 TRBD2 TGTGCCAGCAGTCCTCCGGGACTAGCGGGAGAAGATACGCAGTATTTT CASSPPGLAGEDTQYF
. TRBJ1-2 TRBV19 TRBD1 TGTGCCAGTAGTACGACCTTCCGGGACAGGGGAAAGAGCGACTATGGCTACACCTTC CASSTTFRDRGKSDYGYTF
. TRBJ2-1 TRBV4-3 TRBD1 TGCGCCAGCAGCCAAGCGTGGGAGGACAGGGGCGCGGACAATGAGCAGTTCTTC CASSQAWEDRGADNEQFF
. TRBJ1-2 TRBV7-9 TRBD1 TGTGCCAGCAGCTTAGTCGGGACAGAGATCTATGGCTACACCTTC CASSLVGTEIYGYTF
. TRBJ1-5 TRBV21-1 . TGTGCCAGCAGCAAAGGGACGGGTGGAGGTCAGCCCCAGCATTTT CASSKGTGGGQPQHF
. TRBJ1-4 TRBV18 . TGTGCCAGCTCACCGCTAAGCGCGGCAACTAATGAAAAACTGTTTTTT CASSPLSAATNEKLFF
. TRBJ2-3 TRBV4-3 . TGCGCCAGCAGCCGACAGAGTAGCACAGATACGCAGTATTTT CASSRQSSTDTQYF
. TRBJ1-1 TRBV9 . TGTGCCAGCAGCGTAGTCCACAGCTCCACTGAAGCTTTCTTT CASSVVHSSTEAFF
. TRBJ1-3 TRBV18 . TGTGCCAGCTCACGCGTTAACTCTGGAAACACCATATATTTT CASSRVNSGNTIYF
. TRBJ2-7 TRBV27 TRBD1 TGTGCCAGCAGTCCACCGGACAGGGTGTACGAGCAGTACTTC CASSPPDRVYEQYF
. TRBJ2-5 TRBV7-2 TRBD2 TGTGCCAGCAGCTTAACTAGCGGGGGGGCCCAAGAGACCCAGTACTTC CASSLTSGGAQETQYF
few TRBJ1-6 TRBV6-1 . TGTGCCAGCAGTGAAGGGGGCAATTCACCCCTCCACTTT CASSEGGNSPLHF
. TRBJ2-7 TRBV13 . TGTGCCAGCAGCCTGGTTGTGGGGCGCGAGCAGTACTTC CASSLVVGREQYF
few TRBJ2-7 TRBV18 . TGTGCCAGCTCACCCGACAGGTACGAGCAGTACTTC CASSPDRYEQYF
. TRBJ1-1 TRBV7-9 . TGTGCCAGCAGCCCCATTGTGGAGGGGTGGACTGAAGCTTTCTTT CASSPIVEGWTEAFF
. TRBJ2-7 TRBV7-9 . TGTGCCAGCAGATCATCGACCGGGGCCTACGAGCAGTACTTC CASRSSTGAYEQYF
few TRBJ2-5 TRBV4-1 TRBD1 TGCGCCAGCAGCCAATCTAGCAGGGGGCAGCAAGAGACCCAGTACTTC CASSQSSRGQQETQYF
. TRBJ1-3 TRBV28 . TGTGCCAGCAGTTTACCTATCGAGGGTTCGGGAAACACCATATATTTT CASSLPIEGSGNTIYF
. TRBJ2-5 TRBV7-2 TRBD2 TGTGCCAGCAGCCCAGATACTAGCGGGGGGGCCTCGGGGACCCAGTACTTC CASSPDTSGGASGTQYF
. TRBJ1-3 TRBV7-9 . TGTTCCAGCAGCCGGTATGGACCCGTCGGGGATACTGGAAACACCATATATTTT CSSSRYGPVGDTGNTIYF
. TRBJ2-6 TRBV9 . TGTGCCAGCAGCGTAGGGGGTAGGGGAATCTCTGGGGCCAACGTCCTGACTTTC CASSVGGRGISGANVLTF
few TRBJ2-1 TRBV6-6 . TGTGCCGGGGCCGGACAGGGAGGGGATGAGCAGTTCTTC CAGAGQGGDEQFF
. TRBJ1-6 TRBV5-4 TRBD1 TGTGCCAGCAGCTTAGGGGGCAGCCACCTATCTTATAATTCACCCCTCCACTTT CASSLGGSHLSYNSPLHF
. TRBJ2-2 TRBV19 TRBD2 TGTGCCAGTACCAAGTGGCGCGGGAGGGCCATCGGGGAGCTGTTTTTT CASTKWRGRAIGELFF
. TRBJ2-2 TRBV7-8 TRBD1 TGTGCCAGCAGCTTACATGGGGCAGGGGGAATCGGGGAGCTGTTTTTT CASSLHGAGGIGELFF
few TRBJ1-4 TRBV5-1 TRBD1 TGCGCCAGCAGCTTAACAGGGGGGAATGAAAAACTGTTTTTT CASSLTGGNEKLFF
. TRBJ1-2 TRBV9 . TGTGCCAGCAGCCAAGGGGCTGGCTACACCTTC CASSQGAGYTF
. TRBJ1-1 TRBV20-1 TRBD1 TGCAGTGCTAGAGCGGACAGGGGAGCTTTCTTT CSARADRGAFF
few TRBJ1-4 TRBV6-5 TRBD1 TGTGCCAGCAGTGGGACAGGACCGCGAGAAAAACTGTTTTTT CASSGTGPREKLFF
. TRBJ2-7 TRBV6-6 . TGTGCCAGCAGTTACTTCTTCTCCTACGAGCAGTACTTC CASSYFFSYEQYF
once TRBJ1-5 TRBV5-6 TRBD1 TGTGCCAGCAGCTTGAGGGGACAGGGGAATAGCAATCAGCCCCAGCATTTT CASSLRGQGNSNQPQHF
. TRBJ1-4 TRBV6-5 . TGTGCCAGCAGTGGGCCAGACAGAGAAAAACTGTTTTTT CASSGPDREKLFF
. TRBJ1-1 TRBV5-1 . TGCGCCAGCAGCTTGGTAACTGGGACACCGAACACTGAAGCTTTCTTT CASSLVTGTPNTEAFF
few TRBJ1-5 TRBV2 . TGTGCCAGCAGTGATTTTGAGGGTAGGCAGCCCCAGCATTTT CASSDFEGRQPQHF
few TRBJ1-4 TRBV6-5 . TGTGCCAGCAGCCGGACAGCGCTTAATGAAAAACTGTTTTTT CASSRTALNEKLFF
. TRBJ1-6 TRBV19 . TGTGCCAGCAGGGATTGGGATAATTCACCCCTCCACTTT CASRDWDNSPLHF
. TRBJ2-2 TRBV5-4 TRBD1 TGTGCCAGCAGCCCCGGGACAGGGGATCCCGGGGAGCTGTTTTTT CASSPGTGDPGELFF
few TRBJ2-7 TRBV18 TRBD1 TGTGCCAGCTCACAAAAGACAGGGGGCGAATACGAGCAGTACTTC CASSQKTGGEYEQYF
. TRBJ2-1 TRBV11-2 TRBD2 TGTGCCAGCAGCTTAGTTTTAGCTAGCGGGGCTGAGCAGTTCTTC CASSLVLASGAEQFF
once TRBJ1-1 TRBV5-4 . TGTGCCAGCAGCTTACGGCAGACTGGCACTGAAGCTTTCTTT CASSLRQTGTEAFF
. TRBJ1-1 TRBV4-3 TRBD1 TGCGCCAGCAGCCATACCCCTGGGACAGGGAACACTGAAGCTTTCTTT CASSHTPGTGNTEAFF
. TRBJ2-1 TRBV5-1 TRBD2 TGCGCCAGCAGCCAAACTAGCGGGAGGTACAATGAGCAGTTCTTC CASSQTSGRYNEQFF